This T cell receptor (beta chain) was identified during a study of CD8 T cells in ankylosing spondylitis. This clonotype was counted many times. The antigen remains undetermined. Study observations and caveats: Several of the motif variants were reported before in synovial fluid and blood from reactive arthritis. What appeared characteristic of ankylosing spondylitis blood was a TCR beta motif of eight highly homologous variants. Researchers reportedly found disease-linked clones significantly enriched in matched ankylosing spondylitis synovial fluid. Clones linked with disease were CD8+ and fairly uncommon in the peripheral blood.

Each CDR3 protein is one row after TCRdb ran MiXCR on the 5' RACE reads. The sample yields about 340,000 distinct CDR3 sequences, about 14% seen once. Germline CDR1 DFQATT, CDR2 SNEGSKA (reference sequence). The V end was cut by 3 bases, the J end by 5 bases, with 3 bases between. The CDR3 runs to 10 residues. The specimen was blood, either unsorted or a sorted T cell fraction (not recorded which). The gene calls are TRBV20-1 and TRBJ2-3; unclear D gene. The origin of this receptor is a male donor with ankylosing spondylitis or in good health (not recorded which). The CDR3 bases are TGCAGTGCTAGGGGAGATACGCAGTATTTT. This encodes CSARGDTQYF.